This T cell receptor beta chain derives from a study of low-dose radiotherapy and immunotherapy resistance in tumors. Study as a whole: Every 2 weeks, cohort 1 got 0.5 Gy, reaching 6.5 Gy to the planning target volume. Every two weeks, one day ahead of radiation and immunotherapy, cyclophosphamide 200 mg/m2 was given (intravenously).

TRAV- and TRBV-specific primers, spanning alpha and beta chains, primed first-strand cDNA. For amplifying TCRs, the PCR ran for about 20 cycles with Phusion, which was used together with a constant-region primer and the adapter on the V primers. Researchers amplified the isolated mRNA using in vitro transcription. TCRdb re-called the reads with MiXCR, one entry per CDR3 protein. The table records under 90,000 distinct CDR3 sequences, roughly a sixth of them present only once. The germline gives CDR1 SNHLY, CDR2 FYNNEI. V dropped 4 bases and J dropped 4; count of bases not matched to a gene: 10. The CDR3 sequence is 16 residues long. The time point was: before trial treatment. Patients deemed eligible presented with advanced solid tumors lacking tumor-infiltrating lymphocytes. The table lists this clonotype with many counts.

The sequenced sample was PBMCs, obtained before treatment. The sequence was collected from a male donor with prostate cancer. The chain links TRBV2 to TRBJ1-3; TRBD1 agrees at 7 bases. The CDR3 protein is CASSGIRQGSGNTIYF. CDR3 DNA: TGTGCCAGCAGTGGAATCCGACAGGGTTCCGGAAACACCATATATTTT.